This entry lists 17 T cell receptor beta chains sequenced from one sample in a study of T cell responses to AZD1222 COVID-19 vaccine. Sequencing was performed with immunoSEQ multiplex PCR; in TCRdb, only in-frame clones are kept and a portion is missing. Seen here are 150,000 to 200,000 clones, around nine tenths observed once, and the top ten hold 11%. The sample was peripheral blood, taken 28 days after the second AZD1222 dose. Receptor source: an adult who received the AZD1222 COVID-19 vaccine.

The rearrangement uses TRBV12-3 or TRBV12-4 and TRBJ1-1; D is ambiguous. CDR3 length equals 13 residues. Trimming took off 3 bases at V and 3 bases at J, with 8 bases between the two ends. The CDR3 nucleotides are TGTGCCAGCAGTTTTTCCGAGTACACTGAAGCTTTCTTT. Encoded protein: CASSFSEYTEAFF.

This chain links TRBV10-3 with TRBJ1-6; TRBD1 is a possible D gene (6 bases). The germline gives CDR1 ENHRY, CDR2 SYGVKD. There are 15 residues in the CDR3. Trimming pared 3 bases from V and 7 bases from J, leaving 13 bases between. CDR3 coding DNA: TGTGCCATCAGTGAAAGGGACACGAACAATTCACCCCTCCACTTT. It codes for CAISERDTNNSPLHF.

The V and J genes are TRBV19 and TRBJ2-1; TRBD2 is a possible D gene (5 bases). Between the trimmed V and J ends, which lost 6 bases and 6 bases, there was a span of 21 bases. The germline V gene has CDR1 LNHDA and CDR2 SQIVND (reference sequence). This CDR3 region has 16 residues. The CDR3 coding sequence is TGTGCCAGTAGGCTACCGGGCGCCCGGGGTGGCAATGAGCAGTTCTTC. Amino acids: CASRLPGARGGNEQFF.

CDR3 in amino acids: CASSQSGTYNEQFF. Written as DNA, the CDR3 is TGTGCCAGCAGCCAAAGCGGGACCTACAATGAGCAGTTCTTC. This sequence joins TRBV3-1 (or the pseudogene TRBV3-2) and TRBJ2-1, with 7 nucleotides matching TRBD2. CDR3 length equals 14 residues. The germline gives CDR1 LGHDT, CDR2 YNNKEL (reference sequence). V was pared by 2 bases and J by 2 bases, with 0 bases of the junction left unmatched.

The V call is TRBV5-1, the J call TRBJ1-6; D is unclear. V was clipped by 5 bases and J by 4 bases, with 13 bases between them. The CDR3 loop spans 15 amino acids. Germline loops: CDR1 SGHRS, CDR2 YFSETQ. CDR3 in DNA: TGCGCCAGCAGGGTCTCACAGTCTTATAATTCACCCCTCCACTTT. Its translation is CASRVSQSYNSPLHF.

V and J are TRBV7-3 and TRBJ2-1; no definite D call. Trimming left V 5 bases short and J 5 bases short, with 19 bases between. This CDR3 contains 16 residues. Germline values: CDR1 SGHTA, CDR2 FQGTGA. CDR3 amino acids: CASSPSPLLSHNEQFF. The CDR3 coding sequence is TGTGCCAGCAGCCCATCTCCTCTATTGTCGCACAATGAGCAGTTCTTC.

The chain is built from TRBV9 and TRBJ2-1; 7 bases are shared with TRBD2. The V and J ends lost 4 bases and 0 bases, in that order; junction bases with no gene match: 4. CDR3 length: 15 residues. Germline V gives CDR1 SGDLS, CDR2 YYNGEE. DNA for the CDR3: TGTGCCAGCAGCCCATTAGCGGGCTCCTACAATGAGCAGTTCTTC. Its protein product is CASSPLAGSYNEQFF.

The chain uses TRBV9 and TRBJ1-1, with D hard to call. Between the trimmed V and J ends, which lost 0 bases and 0 bases, there was a span of 15 bases. Germline CDR1 is SGDLS and CDR2 is YYNGEE. This CDR3 is 17 amino acids long. CDR3 amino acids: CASSVDPPGSVNTEAFF. For the CDR3, the DNA is TGTGCCAGCAGCGTAGATCCACCCGGATCCGTGAACACTGAAGCTTTCTTT.

The rearrangement joins TRBV5-4 to TRBJ1-6, with TRBD1 matching over 10 bases. Germline-derived CDR1 and CDR2 are SGHNT and YYREEE (reference sequence). CDR3 size: 14 residues. After removal of 4 bases from V and 8 bases from J, the junction contained 3 bases not matched to a gene. CDR3 in amino acids: CASSRGTGDSPLHF. The CDR3 DNA follows: TGTGCCAGCAGCCGAGGGACAGGGGATTCACCCCTCCACTTT.

This clone came up once. The chain has TRBV7-3 and TRBJ2-3, with no clear D. Per the germline V gene, CDR1 is SGHTA and CDR2 is FQGTGA. The CDR3 spans 15 residues. Trimming took off 5 bases at V and 2 bases at J, with 14 bases between the two ends. DNA of the CDR3: TGTGCCAGCAGCCCTGGTCGAGGAAACACAGATACGCAGTATTTT. Its protein product is CASSPGRGNTDTQYF.

The rearrangement links TRBV6-6 to TRBJ2-7; D gene unclear. Germline CDR1 is MNHNY and CDR2 is SVGAGI (reference sequence). V was shortened by 7 bases and J by 2 bases, with 9 bases between the two germline ends. The CDR3 runs to 12 residues. The CDR3 region has the DNA TGTGCCAGCACTGATCCCCCCTACGAGCAGTACTTC. Translation: CASTDPPYEQYF.

The chain combines TRBV7-9 with TRBJ1-2; D may be TRBD1 (6 bases). There are 12 residues in the CDR3. CDR1 is SEHNR and CDR2 is FQNEAQ in the germline V gene (reference sequence). The V gene lost 5 bases and the J gene lost 7 bases, with 11 bases spanning the gap. CDR3 sequence (DNA): TGTGCCAGCAGCCTACAGGGATCTGGCTACACCTTC. Residues: CASSLQGSGYTF.

This chain links TRBV12-5 with TRBJ2-1; D is uncertain. V was cut by 7 bases and J by 12 bases, with 13 bases left in between. Germline values: CDR1 LGHNT, CDR2 FRNRAP. CDR3 length equals 11 residues. Here the CDR3 reads CASESLKPQFF. CDR3 coding DNA: TGTGCTAGTGAATCTCTAAAACCGCAGTTCTTC.

The chain employs TRBV3-1 (or the pseudogene TRBV3-2) and TRBJ1-1; D gene ambiguous. This CDR3 is built from 14 residues. The germline gives CDR1 LGHDT, CDR2 YNNKEL (reference sequence). V was shortened by 1 base and J by 4 bases, with 10 bases between the two germline ends. CDR3 sequence reads: CASSQGAPVTEAFF. The CDR3 DNA is TGTGCCAGCAGCCAAGGGGCCCCAGTCACTGAAGCTTTCTTT.

This chain connects TRBV20-1 to TRBJ1-4; the D is unclear. The CDR3 consists of 11 residues. Germline loops: CDR1 DFQATT, CDR2 SNEGSKA (reference sequence). The V end lost 6 bases, the J end lost 8 bases, and 10 bases lay between the germline ends. CDR3 amino acids: CSARLGEKLFF. DNA for the CDR3: TGCAGTGCCCGCCTGGGGGAAAAACTGTTTTTT.

The chain couples TRBV5-1 to TRBJ2-7; tentative D call: TRBD1 (5 bases). The CDR3 sequence is 14 residues long. CDR1 is SGHRS and CDR2 is YFSETQ in the germline V gene. Trimming shortened V by 4 bases and J by 7 bases, and 18 bases separated the two germline ends. DNA for the CDR3: TGCGCCAGCAGCACAGACCACAGGATCGGGGAGCAGTACTTC. It encodes CASSTDHRIGEQYF.

V is TRBV18 and J is TRBJ1-2, with TRBD1 identical over 8 bases. CDR1 is KGHSH and CDR2 is LQKENI in the germline V gene. This CDR3 is 16 amino acids long. The trim removed 6 bases at V and 5 bases at J, leaving 14 bases unmatched. The chain's CDR3 is CASSTALAQGGYGYTF. For the CDR3, the DNA is TGTGCCAGCTCGACCGCCCTGGCACAGGGGGGGTATGGCTACACCTTC.